This is a list of T cell receptor beta chains from one sample in a study of blood T cell repertoires in COVID-19. The protocol was immunoSEQ multiplex PCR, while the TCRdb copy is restricted to in-frame clones and leaves out a portion. The sample has roughly 170,000 clones, around 80% seen once. The sequenced material came from peripheral blood. All receptors derive from a human donor in a cohort sampled during active COVID-19. The conserved cysteine and the conserved F or W are not part of the CDR3 here. D genes are given only for firm matches.

V gene | D gene | CDR3 protein
TRBV5-1 | . | ASSPGREGEKLF
TRBV4-1 | . | ASNTPPSELF
TRBV3-1/TRBV3-2 | TRBD1 | ASSQATGSFNEKLF
TRBV19 | . | ASKPGGTDTQY
TRBV11-2 | TRBD1 | ASSLAPQGEAYAEAF
TRBV29-1 | TRBD2 | SVGVIAGRNTDTQY
TRBV5-4 | . | ASSLGSYNEQF
TRBV10-3 | TRBD1 | AISVDRESHNEQF
TRBV7-9 | . | ASSLQGGRDTEAF
TRBV4-1 | . | ASSQGRGWYEQY
TRBV9 | . | ASSTEGNQETQY
TRBV3-1/TRBV3-2 | . | ASSQTVEQF
TRBV11-3 | . | ASSSDGGVTQY
TRBV10-3 | . | AISEPLGAGAHTEAF
TRBV2 | . | ASSETLSNYGYT
TRBV6-2/TRBV6-3 | TRBD2 | ASSYQASGGYEQY
TRBV4-1 | . | ASSQRFRAGSQPQH
TRBV11-2 | TRBD2 | ASSLAQGLLYEQY
TRBV2 | TRBD2 | ASRTSGGGGTDTQY
TRBV3-1/TRBV3-2 | . | ASSQDSVSYNEQF
TRBV27 | . | ASRANRESYEQY
TRBV2 | TRBD2 | ASSPVGGGDTGTDTQY
TRBV27 | TRBD1 | ASSPGQAISGNTIY
TRBV11-2 | . | ASSLGAGRRQKLF
TRBV7-2 | . | ASSLSEANEQF
TRBV6-1 | TRBD1 | ASSEAGTGYNSPLH
TRBV13 | TRBD2 | ASSRSGDQETQY
TRBV25-1 | . | ASRKTTGSNSPLH
TRBV29-1 | TRBD1 | SVVPGQGSYEQY
TRBV3-1/TRBV3-2 | . | ASSLKAGFNSPLH
TRBV11-2 | . | ASSPDFREQF
TRBV2 | TRBD1 | ASIPGTGGWGTEAF
TRBV9 | TRBD1 | ASSVLGQGQGHYGYT
TRBV29-1 | . | SVASSDTEAF
TRBV7-9 | . | ASSFREGGEKLF
TRBV7-3 | . | ASSLASTNTGELF
TRBV10-1 | TRBD2 | ASSTLAGGADTQY
TRBV7-3 | . | ASSLGPQGEAF
TRBV7-9 | TRBD2 | ASSLGGTRPGRDEF
TRBV7-6 | . | ASSLTLVDEQY
TRBV7-9 | TRBD1 | ASSPGQGYYGYT
TRBV7-9 | . | ASKDGSGSYEQY
TRBV10-3 | TRBD1 | AISRVDRDSGLGYEQY
TRBV5-4 | TRBD1 | ATGQGISGANVLT
TRBV11-3 | . | ASSFGGTYEQY
TRBV25-1 | . | ASRQDYEQY
TRBV4-2 | TRBD1 | ASSPMAQDRWGNTIY
TRBV5-1 | TRBD1 | ASSVGTGSEAF
TRBV6-6 | TRBD1 | ASSRDRENTEAF
TRBV9 | . | ASSPGVYNEQF
TRBV20-1 | . | SARPRNEQF